These T cell receptor beta chains were read from a single sample in a study of blood T cell repertoires in COVID-19. TCRdb keeps only in-frame clones here, not all; method: immunoSEQ multiplex PCR. The top ten hold roughly 7.6% of the sample, which has about 70,000 clones, roughly 89% seen once. The specimen sequenced was peripheral blood. These receptors came from a man aged 50 or older with active COVID-19. CDR3s include the opening cysteine and the closing phenylalanine or tryptophan. A D gene is named only where the DNA matches it firmly. Rows may omit the clone size; those that give it use once, few, many or a size class.

d_gene	abundance	v_gene	j_gene	CDR3aa	CDR3nt
.	.	TRBV2	TRBJ2-3	CASSYTDTQYF	TGTGCCAGCAGTTACACAGATACGCAGTATTTT
TRBD1	.	TRBV2	TRBJ1-3	CASSGTGASGNTIYF	TGTGCCAGCAGCGGGACAGGCGCCTCTGGAAACACCATATATTTT
TRBD2	.	TRBV27	TRBJ2-3	CASTISGISTDTQYF	TGTGCCAGCACGATTAGCGGGATTAGCACAGATACGCAGTATTTT
TRBD2	.	TRBV2	TRBJ2-3	CASSDSGGDTDTQYF	TGTGCCAGCAGCGACTCGGGGGGGGATACAGATACGCAGTATTTT
TRBD2	.	TRBV9	TRBJ2-1	CASSVVPSGGNEQFF	TGTGCCAGCAGCGTAGTGCCTAGCGGGGGCAATGAGCAGTTCTTC
TRBD2	.	TRBV18	TRBJ2-7	CASSPSGGFTYEQYF	TGTGCCAGCTCACCTTCGGGGGGGTTTACCTACGAGCAGTACTTC
.	.	TRBV4-1	TRBJ2-3	CASSQVVTWRDTQYF	TGCGCCAGCAGCCAAGTGGTTACCTGGCGGGATACGCAGTATTTT
.	.	TRBV4-3	TRBJ2-3	CASRPGRGINMNTQYF	TGCGCCAGCAGACCTGGACGGGGTATCAACATGAATACGCAGTATTTT
TRBD1	.	TRBV19	TRBJ2-1	CASKGQGKDNEQFF	TGTGCCAGCAAAGGACAGGGGAAAGACAATGAGCAGTTCTTC
.	.	TRBV5-6	TRBJ2-3	CASSWGGGGTDTQYF	TGTGCCAGCAGCTGGGGAGGTGGTGGCACAGATACGCAGTATTTT
.	.	TRBV30	TRBJ2-3	CAWSWEASTDTQYF	TGTGCCTGGAGTTGGGAGGCCAGCACAGATACGCAGTATTTT
TRBD2	.	TRBV27	TRBJ2-3	CASSLLAGFATDTQYF	TGTGCCAGCAGTCTCTTAGCGGGGTTTGCGACAGATACGCAGTATTTT
.	.	TRBV10-3	TRBJ2-7	CAISDLQQGYEQYF	TGTGCCATCAGTGATTTGCAGCAGGGCTACGAGCAGTACTTC
TRBD2	.	TRBV10-3	TRBJ2-5	CAISDPGLAGVKETQYF	TGTGCCATCAGTGATCCCGGACTAGCGGGGGTAAAAGAGACCCAGTACTTC
.	.	TRBV12-5	TRBJ1-6	CASGLITGIHSPLHF	TGTGCTAGTGGTTTGATTACAGGGATTCATTCACCCCTCCACTTT
TRBD1	.	TRBV5-1	TRBJ2-1	CASSLEGQGFYEQFF	TGCGCCAGCAGCTTGGAGGGACAGGGGTTTTATGAGCAGTTCTTC
TRBD1	.	TRBV2	TRBJ2-1	CASSEDRRREQFF	TGTGCCAGCAGTGAGGACAGGCGCCGCGAGCAGTTCTTC
.	.	TRBV5-5	TRBJ2-7	CASSPRGGTYSYEQYF	TGTGCCAGCAGCCCCCGTGGGGGCACTTACTCCTACGAGCAGTACTTC
.	.	TRBV5-1	TRBJ2-7	CASSLDSLGRVTDEQYF	TGCGCCAGCAGCTTGGATTCTTTAGGCAGGGTAACGGACGAGCAGTACTTC
.	.	TRBV27	TRBJ2-7	CASSTRSGPVYEQYF	TGTGCCAGCAGCACCCGCAGCGGCCCCGTCTACGAGCAGTACTTC
TRBD1	few	TRBV19	TRBJ2-7	CASSIGAGGDEQYF	TGTGCCAGTAGTATCGGGGCAGGGGGAGACGAGCAGTACTTC
TRBD1	.	TRBV7-9	TRBJ2-2	CASSSGQSGTGELFF	TGTGCCAGCAGTTCGGGACAGTCGGGAACCGGGGAGCTGTTTTTT
TRBD2	.	TRBV3-1/TRBV3-2	TRBJ2-1	CASSQVLAGALTSNNEQFF	TGTGCCAGCAGCCAGGTGCTAGCGGGGGCCCTTACTAGTAACAATGAGCAGTTCTTC
TRBD1	.	TRBV10-2	TRBJ1-2	CASSEPPGQRAGSYTF	TGCGCCAGCAGTGAGCCACCGGGACAGCGGGCCGGGAGCTACACCTTC
TRBD2	.	TRBV19	TRBJ2-2	CASSIVSGGPPGELFF	TGTGCCAGTAGTATAGTTAGCGGGGGGCCCCCCGGGGAGCTGTTTTTT
TRBD2	.	TRBV6-2/TRBV6-3	TRBJ2-1	CASSPGGGYNEQFF	TGTGCCAGCAGCCCCGGGGGGGGGTACAATGAGCAGTTCTTC
.	.	TRBV6-5	TRBJ1-1	CASSNLMNTEAFF	TGTGCCAGCAGTAACTTAATGAACACTGAAGCTTTCTTT
TRBD1	.	TRBV19	TRBJ2-7	CASSMSLGQGYEQYF	TGTGCCAGTAGTATGTCCCTGGGACAGGGCTACGAGCAGTACTTC
TRBD1	.	TRBV18	TRBJ1-1	CASSPGTGGTEAFF	TGTGCCAGCTCACCTGGGACAGGGGGGACTGAAGCTTTCTTT
TRBD1	once	TRBV2	TRBJ1-6	CASIGDRVDLGSPLHF	TGTGCCAGCATCGGGGACAGGGTCGACTTAGGTTCACCCCTCCACTTT
.	.	TRBV13	TRBJ1-6	CASSSAGSKGTSSPLHF	TGTGCCAGCAGCTCCGCGGGGTCTAAGGGCACTAGTTCACCCCTCCACTTT
.	.	TRBV6-6	TRBJ1-1	CASSYRNTEAFF	TGTGCCAGCAGTTACCGGAACACTGAAGCTTTCTTT
TRBD2	.	TRBV5-1	TRBJ2-2	CASTIWPRGGRVTGELFF	TGCGCCAGCACCATTTGGCCCCGGGGGGGGCGAGTCACCGGGGAGCTGTTTTTT
.	once	TRBV6-5	TRBJ1-2	CASRVDSTTYGYTF	TGTGCCAGCAGGGTGGACAGTACTACTTATGGCTACACCTTC
TRBD1	.	TRBV29-1	TRBJ2-3	CSVEGRDRGPDTQYF	TGCAGCGTTGAAGGACGGGACAGGGGCCCAGATACGCAGTATTTT
.	.	TRBV7-2	TRBJ2-3	CASSPAGLDTQYF	TGTGCCAGCTCCCCAGCCGGGTTAGATACGCAGTATTTT
.	few	TRBV7-6	TRBJ2-7	CASSSRDDEQYF	TGTGCCAGCAGCTCCCGCGATGACGAGCAGTACTTC
TRBD2	.	TRBV6-5	TRBJ2-7	CASRPGLAGIYEQYF	TGTGCCAGCAGACCGGGACTAGCGGGGATCTACGAGCAGTACTTC
.	.	TRBV6-5	TRBJ2-3	CASTGLSTDTQYF	TGTGCCAGCACCGGGTTAAGCACAGATACGCAGTATTTT
TRBD1	.	TRBV5-1	TRBJ2-1	CASSPGTGQYNEQFF	TGCGCCAGCAGCCCGGGGACAGGGCAATACAATGAGCAGTTCTTC
TRBD1	.	TRBV5-1	TRBJ2-5	CASSLGGQGARKTQYF	TGCGCCAGCAGCTTGGGGGGACAGGGGGCGCGGAAGACCCAGTACTTC